These T cell receptor beta chains were read from a single sample in a study of blood T cell repertoires in COVID-19. Assay: immunoSEQ multiplex PCR; the TCRdb copy retains only in-frame clones and omits some. The sample lists 150,000 to 200,000 clones; 85% to 95% were seen once. What was sequenced was peripheral blood. All receptors derive from a woman between 55 and 75 years old with COVID-19, enrolled during active disease. The CDR3 runs from the conserved cysteine through the conserved F or W. A D gene is named only where the DNA matches it firmly. Clone size appears in some rows only: once, few, many, or a class for an expanded clone.

>TRBV6-5|TRBJ2-7|.|once
TGTGCCAGCAGTCTGGGCAGGGGCTACGAGCAGTACTTC
CASSLGRGYEQYF
>TRBV7-2|TRBJ2-7|.|.
TGTGCCAGCAGCTTCCTTTACGAGCAGTACTTC
CASSFLYEQYF
>TRBV18|TRBJ1-1|TRBD1|.
TGTGCCAGCTCACCCAGGGGGCTCACTGAAGCTTTCTTT
CASSPRGLTEAFF
>TRBV19|TRBJ2-5|.|.
TGTGCCAGTAGTATTTCGGTGAGGCTGGCCCAGTACTTC
CASSISVRLAQYF
>TRBV19|TRBJ2-5|.|.
TGTGCCAGTAGTATAGGGGACTCGGCCAGGTACCAAGAGACCCAGTACTTC
CASSIGDSARYQETQYF
>TRBV3-1/TRBV3-2|TRBJ1-2|.|.
TGTGCCAGCAGCCAGACGGGTAACTATGGCTACACCTTC
CASSQTGNYGYTF
>TRBV19|TRBJ1-4|.|.
TGTGCCAGTAGTAAGGCGGTCAGAAGGAATGAAAAACTGTTTTTT
CASSKAVRRNEKLFF
>TRBV7-8|TRBJ1-2|.|.
TGTGCCAGCAGCCGAGGACTGCTGAGAAACTATGGCTACACCTTC
CASSRGLLRNYGYTF
>TRBV6-4|TRBJ1-5|.|.
TGTGCCACCTCCAAGGAGAGCAATCAGCCCCAGCATTTT
CATSKESNQPQHF
>TRBV30|TRBJ1-2|.|.
TGTGCCTGGAGTCTCCAGTTCTATGGCTACACCTTC
CAWSLQFYGYTF
>TRBV19|TRBJ1-5|.|.
TGTGCCAGTAAAATAGGGCAGGGGCTGGTAGGAGGCAATCAGCCCCAGCATTTT
CASKIGQGLVGGNQPQHF
>TRBV6-6|TRBJ1-1|.|.
TGTGCCAGCAGTTACTCAGGTGGGGAGACTGAAGCTTTCTTT
CASSYSGGETEAFF
>TRBV27|TRBJ1-5|.|.
TGTGCCAGCAGTTCCCTCGGGGGGGCCCGGGATAATCAGCCCCAGCATTTT
CASSSLGGARDNQPQHF
>TRBV19|TRBJ2-5|TRBD1|.
TGTGCCAGTAGTGACAGGGCGCAAGAGACCCAGTACTTC
CASSDRAQETQYF
>TRBV12-3/TRBV12-4|TRBJ1-2|.|.
TGTGCCAGCAGTCCCGAAGGGGTTTATGGCTACACCTTC
CASSPEGVYGYTF
>TRBV5-1|TRBJ1-4|.|.
TGCGCCAGCAGCTTTCGAGGGAGAAATAATGAAAAACTGTTTTTT
CASSFRGRNNEKLFF
>TRBV7-2|TRBJ2-7|TRBD1|.
TGTGCCAGCAGCTTCACAGGGGGCGAGGGATCCTACGAGCAGTACTTC
CASSFTGGEGSYEQYF
>TRBV3-1/TRBV3-2|TRBJ2-5|.|.
TGTGCCAGCAGCCAAGATGACAGACAAGACGGGACCCAGTACTTC
CASSQDDRQDGTQYF
>TRBV6-2/TRBV6-3|TRBJ1-2|.|.
TGTGCCAGCAGTTACTTGCCCTCCCGGCAGGGTCTTATGGCCTATGGCTACACCTTC
CASSYLPSRQGLMAYGYTF
>TRBV2|TRBJ2-2|.|.
TGTGCCAGCAGTGAAGAGGCGGGACCGAACACCGGGGAGCTGTTTTTT
CASSEEAGPNTGELFF
>TRBV7-2|TRBJ1-2|.|.
TGTGCCAGCAGCAGAGACAGTTATGGCTACACCTTC
CASSRDSYGYTF
>TRBV7-9|TRBJ2-3|.|.
TGTGCCAGCAGCCCCCTAGCTGTCAAAGATACGCAGTATTTT
CASSPLAVKDTQYF
>TRBV5-1|TRBJ2-1|.|once
TGCGCCAGCAGCGAAGAGCGGTTCTCCTACAATGAGCAGTTCTTC
CASSEERFSYNEQFF
>TRBV7-2|TRBJ1-2|TRBD1|.
TGTGCCAGCAGCTTGGGACAGGCCCTGTATGGCTACACCTTC
CASSLGQALYGYTF
>TRBV25-1|TRBJ1-5|TRBD1|.
TGTGCCAGCAGTGCGGACAGGGTCAATCAGCCCCAGCATTTT
CASSADRVNQPQHF
>TRBV10-3|TRBJ1-1|.|.
TGTGCCATCAGTAGGACAGTTATGAACACTGAAGCTTTCTTT
CAISRTVMNTEAFF
>TRBV2|TRBJ1-1|.|few
TGTGCCAGCAGTGAGGTCAGGTCTTTTCTTTCGAAAACTGAAGCTTTCTTT
CASSEVRSFLSKTEAFF
>TRBV15|TRBJ2-5|.|.
TGTGCCACCAGCAGGATCCGTCAAAGAGGGGGAGAGACCCAGTACTTC
CATSRIRQRGGETQYF
>TRBV25-1|TRBJ1-4|.|once
TGTGCCAGCAGTGAATATGGAGTTAATGAAAAACTGTTTTTT
CASSEYGVNEKLFF
>TRBV7-2|TRBJ2-3|TRBD1|.
TGTGCCAGCAGCTTGAGAGGGACAGGGGATTCAACGCAGTATTTT
CASSLRGTGDSTQYF
>TRBV6-2/TRBV6-3|TRBJ2-1|.|.
TGTGCCAGCAGCAACACCCGGGGCTACAATGAGCAGTTCTTC
CASSNTRGYNEQFF
>TRBV15|TRBJ1-4|TRBD1|.
TGTGCCACCAGTTTGGACAGGGGGAGGGAAAAACTGTTTTTT
CATSLDRGREKLFF
>TRBV4-3|TRBJ1-1|.|.
TGCGCCAGCAGCCAAAGCCGGAACACTGAAGCTTTCTTT
CASSQSRNTEAFF
>TRBV19|TRBJ1-5|.|.
TGTGCCACTCGACAGTCGAATCAGCCCCAGCATTTT
CATRQSNQPQHF
>TRBV20-1|TRBJ2-6|.|.
TGCAGTGCTAGTCGGGGGTTCTCTGGGGCCAACGTCCTGACTTTC
CSASRGFSGANVLTF
>TRBV7-2|TRBJ1-1|.|.
TGTGCCAGCAGCTTCCAGTACACTGAAGCTTTCTTT
CASSFQYTEAFF
>TRBV30|TRBJ2-7|TRBD1|once
TGTGCCTGGAGGTTTGGGGGGACAGGGGCTGGAGAGCAGTACTTC
CAWRFGGTGAGEQYF
>TRBV2|TRBJ1-3|TRBD1|.
TGTGCCAGCAGCCACCCGACAGGGGTTATAGACACCATATATTTT
CASSHPTGVIDTIYF
>TRBV7-2|TRBJ1-2|TRBD1|.
TGTGCCAGCAGCTGGGGACAGACTAGTCTTGGCTACACCTTC
CASSWGQTSLGYTF
>TRBV4-3|TRBJ1-5|.|.
TGCGCCAGCAGCCAAGTTGGGGGGCAGCCCCAGCATTTT
CASSQVGGQPQHF
>TRBV15|TRBJ1-1|TRBD1|once
TGTGCCACCAGCAGAGATCTAGGGGGCCGGGGCACTGAAGCTTTCTTT
CATSRDLGGRGTEAFF
>TRBV12-3/TRBV12-4|TRBJ1-2|.|.
TGTGCCAGCAGTTTTTCGGGTGGAAGTGGCTACACCTTC
CASSFSGGSGYTF
>TRBV19|TRBJ1-2|.|.
TGTGCCAGTAGTATACCCTCCGTGATCAGGGGCTACACCTTC
CASSIPSVIRGYTF
>TRBV4-1|TRBJ2-1|TRBD2|.
TGCGCCAGCAGCCAAGTCGGTGGTAGCGGGGGGCCGGACGGGTTCTTC
CASSQVGGSGGPDGFF
>TRBV6-5|TRBJ1-2|TRBD1|.
TGTGCCAGCAGGAGCGGACAGGGCACTAACTATGGCTACACCTTC
CASRSGQGTNYGYTF
>TRBV5-1|TRBJ2-1|TRBD2|once
TGCGCCAGCACCGGGCTAGCGGGGGGGCACTTCTCCGATGAGCAGTTCTTC
CASTGLAGGHFSDEQFF